A selection of T cell receptor beta chains follows, all from one sample in a study of T cell repertoires in cytomegalovirus infection. TCRdb independently ran MiXCR on the reads; one entry per CDR3 protein. The profile shows 140,000 to 150,000 distinct CDR3 sequences, more than 25% of them singletons. These receptors are not linked to any known antigen. The sequencing here drew on CD8+ T cells from cultured PBMCs, taken from culture after CMV antigen stimulation. The origin of the receptors is a human donor in good health (CMV status not recorded). Some clones in this sample may be carry-over from other donors' samples. CDR3s include the opening cysteine and the closing phenylalanine or tryptophan. A D gene is named only where the DNA matches it firmly. Rows may omit the clone size; those that give it use once, few, many or a size class.

j_call: TRBJ1-1; d_call: -; clone_size: few; v_call: TRBV7-9; cdr3_nt: TGTGCCAGCAGTGCGGACAGAACACTAGAAGCTTTCTTT; cdr3_aa: CASSADRTLEAFF
j_call: TRBJ1-5; d_call: -; clone_size: -; v_call: TRBV2; cdr3_nt: TGTGCCAGCAGTGGTAAGGGGGTTGGCAATCAGCCCCAGCATTTT; cdr3_aa: CASSGKGVGNQPQHF
j_call: TRBJ2-3; d_call: TRBD2; clone_size: many; v_call: TRBV6-4; cdr3_nt: TGTGCCAGCAGTGACTCGCGACTAGCGGGGAAAGATACGCAGTATTTT; cdr3_aa: CASSDSRLAGKDTQYF
j_call: TRBJ2-1; d_call: TRBD2; clone_size: many; v_call: TRBV7-6; cdr3_nt: TGTGCCAGCAGCCTAAGACTAGCGGGGGGGCCTAATGAGCAGTTCTTC; cdr3_aa: CASSLRLAGGPNEQFF
j_call: TRBJ1-1; d_call: -; clone_size: many; v_call: TRBV30; cdr3_nt: TGTGCCTGCCCCGGGACGGGTACTGAAGCTTTCTTT; cdr3_aa: CACPGTGTEAFF
j_call: TRBJ1-2; d_call: -; clone_size: -; v_call: TRBV27; cdr3_nt: TGTGCCAGCAGTCCCCGGGGCAGGGATTTGAATGGCTACACCTTC; cdr3_aa: CASSPRGRDLNGYTF
j_call: TRBJ1-2; d_call: -; clone_size: -; v_call: TRBV28; cdr3_nt: TGTGCCAGCAGCTCTAAGGGTCCCCTACGCTATGGCTACACCTTC; cdr3_aa: CASSSKGPLRYGYTF
j_call: TRBJ1-1; d_call: -; clone_size: few; v_call: TRBV6-2/TRBV6-3; cdr3_nt: TGTGCCAGCAGTTACCCAGGTTGGACTGAAGCTTTCTTT; cdr3_aa: CASSYPGWTEAFF
j_call: TRBJ2-3; d_call: -; clone_size: many; v_call: TRBV7-2; cdr3_nt: TGTGCCAGCAGCTTGGGCAGCCCTAGCACAGATACGCAGTATTTT; cdr3_aa: CASSLGSPSTDTQYF
j_call: TRBJ2-7; d_call: TRBD1; clone_size: many; v_call: TRBV7-8; cdr3_nt: TGTGCCAGCAGCACCCTAGGGGGACAGGGCCCCTGGGGTGAGCAGTACTTC; cdr3_aa: CASSTLGGQGPWGEQYF
j_call: TRBJ1-1; d_call: TRBD1; clone_size: -; v_call: TRBV28; cdr3_nt: TGTGCCAGCAGTACGGGACAGGGCACTGAAGCTTTCTTT; cdr3_aa: CASSTGQGTEAFF
j_call: TRBJ2-1; d_call: TRBD2; clone_size: few; v_call: TRBV14; cdr3_nt: TGTGCCAGTGGACTAGCCAATGAGCAGTTCTTC; cdr3_aa: CASGLANEQFF
j_call: TRBJ2-1; d_call: -; clone_size: few; v_call: TRBV28; cdr3_nt: TGTGCCAGCAGTCCACACTCGATTAGCTCCTACAATGAGCAGTTCTTC; cdr3_aa: CASSPHSISSYNEQFF
j_call: TRBJ1-1; d_call: -; clone_size: few; v_call: TRBV23-1; cdr3_nt: TGCGCCAGCAGTCGCTCTCCGGGACACCGGTACCCTGACACTGAAGCTTTCTTT; cdr3_aa: CASSRSPGHRYPDTEAFF
j_call: TRBJ2-2; d_call: TRBD2; clone_size: -; v_call: TRBV12-3/TRBV12-4; cdr3_nt: TGTGCCAGCAGTGAGGGACTAGCGGGGGCCTTAAACGGGGAGCTGTTTTTT; cdr3_aa: CASSEGLAGALNGELFF
j_call: TRBJ2-5; d_call: TRBD1; clone_size: -; v_call: TRBV4-2; cdr3_nt: TGTGCCAGCAGCACCCGACAGGGGACGGAGACCCAGTACTTC; cdr3_aa: CASSTRQGTETQYF
j_call: TRBJ2-7; d_call: TRBD1; clone_size: few; v_call: TRBV7-8; cdr3_nt: TGTGCCAGCAGCTTAGGGGGACAGGGGGTTTACGAGCAGTACTTC; cdr3_aa: CASSLGGQGVYEQYF
j_call: TRBJ1-6; d_call: -; clone_size: -; v_call: TRBV7-9; cdr3_nt: TGTGCCAGCAGCTTAGTGGGTGACTATAATTCACCCCTCCACTTT; cdr3_aa: CASSLVGDYNSPLHF
j_call: TRBJ2-2; d_call: -; clone_size: few; v_call: TRBV7-9; cdr3_nt: TGTGCCAGCAGCTTAGCTGGGGTCCGGGAGCTGTTTTTT; cdr3_aa: CASSLAGVRELFF
j_call: TRBJ1-1; d_call: -; clone_size: many; v_call: TRBV7-2; cdr3_nt: TGTGCCAGCAGCCTCCGGGGTGGGGTGAACACTGAAGCTTTCTTT; cdr3_aa: CASSLRGGVNTEAFF
j_call: TRBJ1-1; d_call: -; clone_size: many; v_call: TRBV7-8; cdr3_nt: TGTGCCAGCAGCGAGCCCGGAGGAGGCGGGAACACTGAAGCTTTCTTT; cdr3_aa: CASSEPGGGGNTEAFF
j_call: TRBJ2-2; d_call: -; clone_size: few; v_call: TRBV12-3/TRBV12-4; cdr3_nt: TGTGCCAGCAGTTTGACGGCAGGCATACCGTCTAACACCGGGGAGCTGTTTTTT; cdr3_aa: CASSLTAGIPSNTGELFF
j_call: TRBJ1-2; d_call: -; clone_size: -; v_call: TRBV6-5; cdr3_nt: TGTGCCAGCAGTTATGGGGGGCGCTATGGCTACACCTTC; cdr3_aa: CASSYGGRYGYTF